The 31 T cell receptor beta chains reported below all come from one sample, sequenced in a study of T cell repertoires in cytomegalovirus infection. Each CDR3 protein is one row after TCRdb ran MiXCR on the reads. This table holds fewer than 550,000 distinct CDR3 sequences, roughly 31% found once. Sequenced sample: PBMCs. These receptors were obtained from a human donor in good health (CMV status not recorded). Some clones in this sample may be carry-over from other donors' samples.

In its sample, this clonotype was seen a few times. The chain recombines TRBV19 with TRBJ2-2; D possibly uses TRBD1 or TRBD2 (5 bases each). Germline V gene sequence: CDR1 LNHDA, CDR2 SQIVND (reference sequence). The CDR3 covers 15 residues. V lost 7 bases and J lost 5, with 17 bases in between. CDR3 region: CASTPGAGWTGELFF. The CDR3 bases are TGTGCCAGTACTCCCGGGGCAGGGTGGACCGGGGAGCTGTTTTTT.

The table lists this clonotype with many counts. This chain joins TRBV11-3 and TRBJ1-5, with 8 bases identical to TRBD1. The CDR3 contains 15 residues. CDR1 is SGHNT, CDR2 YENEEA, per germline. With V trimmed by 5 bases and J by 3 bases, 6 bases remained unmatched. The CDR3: CASSHRTGPNQPQHF. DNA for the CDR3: TGTGCCAGCAGCCACCGGACAGGGCCCAATCAGCCCCAGCATTTT.

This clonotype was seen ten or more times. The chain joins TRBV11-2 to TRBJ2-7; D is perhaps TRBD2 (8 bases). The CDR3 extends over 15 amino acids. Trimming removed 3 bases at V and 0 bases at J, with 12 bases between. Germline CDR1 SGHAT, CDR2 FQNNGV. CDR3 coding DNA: TGTGCCAGCAGCTTTAGCGGGGACAGCTCCTACGAGCAGTACTTC. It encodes CASSFSGDSSYEQYF.

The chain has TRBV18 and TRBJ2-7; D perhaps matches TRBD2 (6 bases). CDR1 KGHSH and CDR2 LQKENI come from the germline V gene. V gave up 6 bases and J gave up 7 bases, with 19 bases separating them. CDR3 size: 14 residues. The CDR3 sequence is CASSPGSSSWEQYF. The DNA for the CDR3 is TGTGCCAGCTCTCCCGGGAGCAGCTCCTGGGAGCAGTACTTC.

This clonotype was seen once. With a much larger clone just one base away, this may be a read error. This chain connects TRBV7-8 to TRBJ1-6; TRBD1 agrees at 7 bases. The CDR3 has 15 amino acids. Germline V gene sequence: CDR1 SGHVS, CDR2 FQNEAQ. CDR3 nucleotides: TGTGCCAGCAGCAGGGACAGCTACTATAATTCACCCCCCCACTTT. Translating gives CASSRDSYYNSPPHF. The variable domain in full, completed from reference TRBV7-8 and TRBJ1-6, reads GAGVSQSPRYKVAKRGQDVALRCDPISGHVSLFWYQQALGQGPEFLTYFQNEAQLDKSGLPSDRFFAERPEGSVSTLKIQRTQQEDSAVYLCASSRDSYYNSPPHFGNGTRLTVT.

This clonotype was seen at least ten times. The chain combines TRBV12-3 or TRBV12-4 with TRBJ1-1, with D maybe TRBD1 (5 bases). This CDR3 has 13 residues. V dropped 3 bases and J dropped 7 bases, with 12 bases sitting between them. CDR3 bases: TGTGCCAGCAGTTTGAGACAGCGTGGTGAAGCTTTCTTT. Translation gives CASSLRQRGEAFF.

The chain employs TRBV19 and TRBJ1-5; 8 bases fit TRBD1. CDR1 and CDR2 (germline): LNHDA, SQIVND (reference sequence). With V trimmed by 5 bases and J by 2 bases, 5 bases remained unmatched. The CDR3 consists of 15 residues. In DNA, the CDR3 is TGTGCCAGTAGTCGACAGGACAGGGGCAATCAGCCCCAGCATTTT. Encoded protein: CASSRQDRGNQPQHF.

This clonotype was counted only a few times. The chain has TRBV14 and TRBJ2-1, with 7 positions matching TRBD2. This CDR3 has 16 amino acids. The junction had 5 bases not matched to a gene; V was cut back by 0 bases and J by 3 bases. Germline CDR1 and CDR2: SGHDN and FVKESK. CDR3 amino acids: CASSQDGRGNYNEQFF. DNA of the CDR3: TGTGCCAGCAGCCAAGATGGGCGGGGGAACTACAATGAGCAGTTCTTC.

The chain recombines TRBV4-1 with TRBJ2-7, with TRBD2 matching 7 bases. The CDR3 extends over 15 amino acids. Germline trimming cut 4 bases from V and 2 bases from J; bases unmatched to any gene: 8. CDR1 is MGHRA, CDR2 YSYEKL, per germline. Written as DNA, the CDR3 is TGCGCCAGCAGCCCCGTGGGGGGGACCGCCTACGAGCAGTACTTC. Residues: CASSPVGGTAYEQYF.

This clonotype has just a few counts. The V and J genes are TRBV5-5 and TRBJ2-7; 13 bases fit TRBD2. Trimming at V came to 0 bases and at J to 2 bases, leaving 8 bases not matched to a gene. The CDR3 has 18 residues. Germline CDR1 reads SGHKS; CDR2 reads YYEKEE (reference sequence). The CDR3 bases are TGTGCCAGCAGCTTGGCCGAGGGACTAGCGGGGCGGGCCTACGAGCAGTACTTC. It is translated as CASSLAEGLAGRAYEQYF.

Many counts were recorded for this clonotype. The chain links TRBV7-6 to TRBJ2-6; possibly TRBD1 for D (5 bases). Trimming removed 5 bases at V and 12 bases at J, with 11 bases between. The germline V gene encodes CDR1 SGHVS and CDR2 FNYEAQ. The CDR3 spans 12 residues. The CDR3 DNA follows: TGTGCCAGCAGCGTGGACACCGCCGTCCTGACTTTC. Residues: CASSVDTAVLTF.

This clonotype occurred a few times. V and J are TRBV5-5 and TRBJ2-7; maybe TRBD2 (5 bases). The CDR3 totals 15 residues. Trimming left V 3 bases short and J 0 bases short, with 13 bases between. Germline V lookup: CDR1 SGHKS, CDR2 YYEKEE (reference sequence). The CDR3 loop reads CASSSHPGNSYEQYF. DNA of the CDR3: TGTGCCAGCAGCTCCCACCCGGGAAACTCCTACGAGCAGTACTTC.

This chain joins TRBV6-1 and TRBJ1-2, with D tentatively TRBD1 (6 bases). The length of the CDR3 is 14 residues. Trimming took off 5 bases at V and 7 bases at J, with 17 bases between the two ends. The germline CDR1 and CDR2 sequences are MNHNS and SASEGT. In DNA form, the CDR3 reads TGTGCCAGCAGTTTTGGACAGAGTCTCGGTGGCTACACCTTC. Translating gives CASSFGQSLGGYTF.

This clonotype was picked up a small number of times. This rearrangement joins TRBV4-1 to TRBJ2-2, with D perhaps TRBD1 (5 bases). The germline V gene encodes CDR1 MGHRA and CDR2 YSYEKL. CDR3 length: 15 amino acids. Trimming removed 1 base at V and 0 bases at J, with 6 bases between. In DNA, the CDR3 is TGCGCCAGCAGCCAAGTACAGGCGAACACCGGGGAGCTGTTTTTT. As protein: CASSQVQANTGELFF.

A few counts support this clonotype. Here the CDR3 reads CASSDRAGISDTQYF. The CDR3 DNA reads TGTGCCAGCAGTGATAGGGCGGGTATATCGGATACGCAGTATTTT. The V call is TRBV2, the J call TRBJ2-3; possible D gene TRBD2, 5 bases. V was cut by 3 bases and J by 6 bases, with 16 bases left in between. The CDR3 length is 15 residues. Germline lookup yields CDR1 SNHLY and CDR2 FYNNEI.

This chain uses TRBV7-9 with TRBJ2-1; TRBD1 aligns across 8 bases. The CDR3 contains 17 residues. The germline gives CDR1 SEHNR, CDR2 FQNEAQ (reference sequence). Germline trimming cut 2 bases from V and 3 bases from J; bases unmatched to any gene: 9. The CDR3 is CASSLPAQGDFYNEQFF. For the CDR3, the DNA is TGTGCCAGCAGCTTACCCGCACAGGGGGATTTCTACAATGAGCAGTTCTTC.

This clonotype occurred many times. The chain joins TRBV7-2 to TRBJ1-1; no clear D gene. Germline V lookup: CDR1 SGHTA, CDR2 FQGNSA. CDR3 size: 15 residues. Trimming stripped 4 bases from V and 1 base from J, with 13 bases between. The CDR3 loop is CASSSTSRANTEAFF. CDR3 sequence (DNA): TGTGCCAGCAGCTCAACCTCGCGCGCGAACACTGAAGCTTTCTTT.

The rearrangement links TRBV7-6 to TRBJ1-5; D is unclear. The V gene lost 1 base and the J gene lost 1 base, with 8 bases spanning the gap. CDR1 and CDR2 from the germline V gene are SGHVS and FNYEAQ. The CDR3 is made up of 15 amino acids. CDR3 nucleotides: TGTGCCAGCAGCTTAGGAGGGATAAGCAATCAGCCCCAGCATTTT. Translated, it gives CASSLGGISNQPQHF.

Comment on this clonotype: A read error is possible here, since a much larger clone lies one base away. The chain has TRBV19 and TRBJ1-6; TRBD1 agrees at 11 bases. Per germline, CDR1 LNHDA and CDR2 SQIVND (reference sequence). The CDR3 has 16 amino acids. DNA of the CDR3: TGTGCCATTAGTATACCGAGGACAGGGGGCCTCGGACTCCTCCACTTT. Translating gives CAISIPRTGGLGLLHF. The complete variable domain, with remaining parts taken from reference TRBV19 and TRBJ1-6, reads DGGITQSPKYLFRKEGQNVTLSCEQNLNHDAMYWYRQDPGQGLRLIYYSQIVNDFQKGDIAEGYSVSREKKESFPLTVTSAQKNPTAFYLCAISIPRTGGLGLLHFGNGTRLTVT.

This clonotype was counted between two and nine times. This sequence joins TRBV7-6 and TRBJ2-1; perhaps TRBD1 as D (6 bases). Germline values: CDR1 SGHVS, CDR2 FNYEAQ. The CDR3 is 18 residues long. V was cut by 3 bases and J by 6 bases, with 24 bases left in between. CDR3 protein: CASSLFQAPGQGFNEQFF. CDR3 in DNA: TGTGCCAGCAGCTTGTTCCAAGCTCCGGGACAAGGCTTCAATGAGCAGTTCTTC.

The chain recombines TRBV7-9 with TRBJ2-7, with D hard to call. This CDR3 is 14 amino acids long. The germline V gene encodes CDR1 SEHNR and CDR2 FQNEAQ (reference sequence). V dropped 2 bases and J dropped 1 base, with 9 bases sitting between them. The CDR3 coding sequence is TGTGCCAGCAGCTTACTGGCGGCATCCTACGAGCAGTACTTC. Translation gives CASSLLAASYEQYF.

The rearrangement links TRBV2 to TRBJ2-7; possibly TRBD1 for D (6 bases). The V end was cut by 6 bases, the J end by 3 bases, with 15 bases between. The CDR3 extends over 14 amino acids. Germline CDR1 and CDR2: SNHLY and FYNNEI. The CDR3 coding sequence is TGTGCCAGCAGCCAGGGCCCCAGGGGCTACGAGCAGTACTTC. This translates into CASSQGPRGYEQYF. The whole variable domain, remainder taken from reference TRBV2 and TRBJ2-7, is EPEVTQTPSHQVTQMGQEVILRCVPISNHLYFYWYRQILGQKVEFLVSFYNNEISEKSEIFDDQFSVERPDGSNFTLKIRSTKLEDSAMYFCASSQGPRGYEQYFGPGTRLTVT.

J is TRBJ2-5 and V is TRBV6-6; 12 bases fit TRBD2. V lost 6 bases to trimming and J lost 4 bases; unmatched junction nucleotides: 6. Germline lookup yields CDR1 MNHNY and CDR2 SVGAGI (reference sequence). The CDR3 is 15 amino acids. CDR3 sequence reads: CASSGLAGTVETQYF. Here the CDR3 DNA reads TGTGCCAGCAGCGGACTAGCGGGGACCGTAGAGACCCAGTACTTC.

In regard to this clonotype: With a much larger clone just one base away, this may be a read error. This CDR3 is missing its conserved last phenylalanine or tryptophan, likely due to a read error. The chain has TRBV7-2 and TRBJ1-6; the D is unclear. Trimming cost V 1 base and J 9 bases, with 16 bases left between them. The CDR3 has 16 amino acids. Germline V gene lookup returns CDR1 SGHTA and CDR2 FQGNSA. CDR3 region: CASSLGVYRRGSPLHS. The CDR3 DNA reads TGTGCCAGCAGCTTAGGGGTGTATCGACGAGGTTCACCCCTCCACTCT.

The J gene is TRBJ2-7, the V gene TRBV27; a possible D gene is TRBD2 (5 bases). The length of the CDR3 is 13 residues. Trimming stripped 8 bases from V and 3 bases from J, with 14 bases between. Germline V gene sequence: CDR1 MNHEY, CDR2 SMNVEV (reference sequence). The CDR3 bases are TGTGCCAGCGGCTCCTATGGGAGCTACGAGCAGTACTTC. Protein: CASGSYGSYEQYF.

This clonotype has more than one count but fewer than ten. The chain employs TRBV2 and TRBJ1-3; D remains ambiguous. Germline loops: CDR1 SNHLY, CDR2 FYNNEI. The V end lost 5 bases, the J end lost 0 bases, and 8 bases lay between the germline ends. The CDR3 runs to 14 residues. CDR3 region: CASSQVSSGNTIYF. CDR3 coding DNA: TGTGCCAGCAGTCAGGTGTCCTCTGGAAACACCATATATTTT.

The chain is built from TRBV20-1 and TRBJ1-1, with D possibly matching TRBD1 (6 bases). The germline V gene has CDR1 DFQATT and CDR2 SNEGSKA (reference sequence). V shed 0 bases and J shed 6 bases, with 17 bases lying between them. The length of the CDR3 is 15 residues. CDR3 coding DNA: TGCAGTGCTAGAGATCAGCGGGACAAAAAAGCTGAAGCTTTCTTT. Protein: CSARDQRDKKAEAFF.

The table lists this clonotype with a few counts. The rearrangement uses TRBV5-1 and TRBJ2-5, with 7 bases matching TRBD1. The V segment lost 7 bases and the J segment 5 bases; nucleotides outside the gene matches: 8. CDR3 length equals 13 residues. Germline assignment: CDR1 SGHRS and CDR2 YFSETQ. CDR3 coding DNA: TGCGCCAGCTGGCAGGGGGTCGGGGAGACCCAGTACTTC. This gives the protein CASWQGVGETQYF. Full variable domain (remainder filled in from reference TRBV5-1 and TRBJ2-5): KAGVTQTPRYLIKTRGQQVTLSCSPISGHRSVSWYQQTPGQGLQFLFEYFSETQRNKGNFPGRFSGRQFSNSRSEMNVSTLELGDSALYLCASWQGVGETQYFGPGTRLLVL.

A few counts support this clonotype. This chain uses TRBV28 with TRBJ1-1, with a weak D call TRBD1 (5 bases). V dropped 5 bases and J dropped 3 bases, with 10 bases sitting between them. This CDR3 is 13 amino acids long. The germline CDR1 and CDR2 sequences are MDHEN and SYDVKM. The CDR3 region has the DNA TGTGCCAGCAGTCAGGGTTATGACACTGAAGCTTTCTTT. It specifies CASSQGYDTEAFF.

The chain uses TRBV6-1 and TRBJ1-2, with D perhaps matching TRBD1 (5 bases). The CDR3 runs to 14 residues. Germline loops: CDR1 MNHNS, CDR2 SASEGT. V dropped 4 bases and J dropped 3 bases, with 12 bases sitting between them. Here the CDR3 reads CASSAVGTDYGYTF. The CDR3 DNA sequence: TGTGCCAGCAGTGCTGTTGGGACGGACTATGGCTACACCTTC.

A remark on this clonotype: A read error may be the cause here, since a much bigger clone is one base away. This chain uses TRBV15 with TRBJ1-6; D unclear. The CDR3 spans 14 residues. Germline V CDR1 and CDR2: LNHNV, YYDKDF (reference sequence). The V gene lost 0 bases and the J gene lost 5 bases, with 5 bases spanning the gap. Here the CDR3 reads CATSRDRDNSPLHF. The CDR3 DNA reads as TGTGCCACCAGCAGAGATAGAGATAATTCACCCCTCCACTTT. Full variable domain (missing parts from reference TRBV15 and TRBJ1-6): DAMVIQNPRYQVTQFGKPVTLSCSQTLNHNVMYWYQQKSSQAPKLLFHYYDKDFNNEADTPDNFQSRRPNTSFCFLDIRSPGLGDTAMYLCATSRDRDNSPLHFGNGTRLTVT.